This entry is about one T cell receptor (beta chain). Assay: immunoSEQ multiplex PCR; the TCRdb copy retains only in-frame clones and omits some. The sample consists of approximately 78,000 clones, approximately 88% of them appearing once. The record originates from a study of blood T cell repertoires in COVID-19. Trimming took 4 bases from V and 0 from J; bases not matched to a gene: 3. Germline values: CDR1 SGDLS, CDR2 YYNGEE. The CDR3 runs to 14 residues. This TCR was recovered from a man between 50 and 59 years old with acute or convalescent COVID-19. This chain connects TRBV9 to TRBJ2-7; 8 bases are a match to TRBD1. Sequenced: peripheral blood. CDR3 DNA: TGTGCCAGCAGCACCGGACAGGGCTCCTACGAGCAGTACTTC. Translating it yields CASSTGQGSYEQYF.